This T cell receptor beta chain came from a study of immune evolution from preneoplasia to lung adenocarcinoma. Profiled with immunoSEQ multiplex PCR; TCRdb holds only in-frame clones, not every one. Here the sample spans 800 or so clones, approximately 84% being singletons. The table lists this clone with a count of one. The sequence was obtained from a person aged 65 to 85 with lung adenocarcinoma. Sequenced material: FFPE atypical adenomatous hyperplasia tissue from the lung. Stated subset: atypical adenomatous hyperplasia (AAH), lung preneoplasia.

CDR3 sequence reads: CASSQDREAMWLFF. As DNA, the CDR3 is TGTGCCAGCAGCCAAGATAGGGAGGCCATGTGGCTGTTTTTT. This chain uses TRBV4-2 with TRBJ1-4; no clear D. CDR1 and CDR2 (germline): LGHNA, YNFKEQ. The CDR3 sequence is 14 residues long. The V end was cut by 0 bases, the J end by 14 bases, with 16 bases between.